This TCR beta chain was recovered during a study of post-analysis software for immune sequencing data. Study-wide context: Relapsing-remitting, secondary progressive and progressive-relapsing multiple sclerosis courses were included.

Sequencing libraries made from TCR beta cDNA carried unique molecular identifiers. The authors obtained approximately 540,000 cDNA molecules from approximately 0.91 to 9.4 million T cells. TCRdb used MiXCR to reprocess the PCR reads, holding one entry per CDR3 protein. The data contain some 690,000 distinct CDR3 sequences, about 27% of them seen just once; the ten biggest clones take up around 0.56%. Findings and caveats of the study: F-measure co-clustering was strong for batch-matched samples. Roughly five TRBV segments appeared more often in patients than in controls, and TRBV5-6, TRBV5-1 and TRBV20-1 were among these. A significant reduction in normalized Chao1 diversity was observed in multiple sclerosis patients versus controls.

This clonotype has more than one count but fewer than ten. What it recognizes is unknown. The CDR3 contains 13 residues. V dropped 0 bases and J dropped 7 bases, with 9 bases sitting between them. CDR1 and CDR2 (germline): LGHDT, YNNKEL (reference sequence). The sequenced sample was blood. V usage is TRBV3-1 and J usage is TRBJ1-2; D gene unclear. The TCR originated in a girl aged 5-17 years with multiple sclerosis. CDR3 residues: CASSQESVFGYTF. CDR3 DNA: TGTGCCAGCAGCCAAGAAAGCGTTTTTGGCTACACCTTC.